These T cell receptor beta chains were read from a single sample in a study of somatic mutations in cytotoxic T cells in rheumatoid arthritis. Profiling relied on immunoSEQ multiplex PCR, and the TCRdb table lists in-frame clones only, not all of them. The data hold 12,000 or so clones, with roughly 72% observed a single time. The specimen was CD8+ T cells sorted from blood. The receptors here all came from a man in his sixties or seventies in good health. Both conserved end residues are part of each CDR3. Fields, in order: clone size, D gene, J gene, V gene, CDR3 protein, CDR3 DNA. D genes are given only for firm matches. A clone size is listed for some rows: how often the clone was seen (once, few, many), or a class if it is expanded.

-	-	TRBJ2-6	TRBV19	CASSIGVSSGANVLTF	TGTGCCAGTAGTATAGGGGTGTCCTCTGGGGCCAACGTCCTGACTTTC
-	-	TRBJ2-1	TRBV6-6	CASSYSRGGIYNEQFF	TGTGCCAGCAGTTACTCGAGGGGCGGTATTTACAATGAGCAGTTCTTC
-	-	TRBJ2-1	TRBV10-1	CASSPGSRVSYNEQFF	TGCGCCAGCAGCCCGGGGTCGCGGGTGTCCTACAATGAGCAGTTCTTC
-	-	TRBJ2-7	TRBV4-2	CASSQDQGGEQYF	TGTGCCAGCAGCCAAGATCAAGGGGGCGAGCAGTACTTC
once	TRBD2	TRBJ2-7	TRBV27	CASSRGGRTYEQYF	TGTGCCAGCAGTCGGGGGGGGAGGACCTACGAGCAGTACTTC
-	TRBD1	TRBJ2-2	TRBV19	CASSITQGVNTGELFF	TGTGCCAGTAGTATTACCCAGGGGGTTAACACCGGGGAGCTGTTTTTT
-	TRBD2	TRBJ2-3	TRBV6-1	CASSEARGGTDTQYF	TGTGCCAGCAGTGAAGCGCGGGGGGGCACAGATACGCAGTATTTT
few	-	TRBJ2-1	TRBV11-2	CASSFGPSPTYNEQFF	TGTGCCAGCAGCTTTGGGCCTTCGCCAACTTACAATGAGCAGTTCTTC
-	-	TRBJ2-7	TRBV19	CASSPGFSYEQYF	TGTGCCAGTAGTCCCGGGTTCTCCTACGAGCAGTACTTC
-	-	TRBJ2-1	TRBV9	CASSGDFAYNEQFF	TGTGCCAGCAGCGGGGACTTCGCCTACAATGAGCAGTTCTTC
few	-	TRBJ1-5	TRBV9	CASSVGNQPQHF	TGTGCCAGCAGCGTAGGAAATCAGCCCCAGCATTTT
-	TRBD2	TRBJ2-1	TRBV27	CASSFIAGGINNEQFF	TGTGCCAGCAGTTTTATAGCGGGGGGGATCAACAATGAGCAGTTCTTC
-	-	TRBJ2-7	TRBV13	CASSLSIGAIAYEQYF	TGTGCCAGCAGCTTAAGTATTGGCGCTATTGCCTACGAGCAGTACTTC
-	-	TRBJ1-4	TRBV7-9	CASSFVLNEKLFF	TGTGCCAGCAGCTTTGTCCTTAATGAAAAACTGTTTTTT
large	-	TRBJ2-7	TRBV6-5	CASSSGLRGEQYF	TGTGCCAGCAGCTCGGGCCTTCGTGGGGAGCAGTACTTC
-	TRBD2	TRBJ2-7	TRBV5-6	CASSRGTSGPSSYEQYF	TGTGCCAGCAGCCGCGGGACTAGCGGGCCCTCCTCCTACGAGCAGTACTTC
-	-	TRBJ1-2	TRBV30	CAWSVFGYGYTF	TGTGCCTGGAGTGTTTTCGGCTATGGCTACACCTTC
-	TRBD2	TRBJ2-1	TRBV4-1	CASSQEFTEIAGNNEQFF	TGCGCCAGCAGCCAAGAGTTTACGGAAATAGCGGGGAACAATGAGCAGTTCTTC
-	-	TRBJ2-1	TRBV11-3	CASATSGNEQFF	TGTGCCAGCGCGACTAGTGGCAATGAGCAGTTCTTC
once	-	TRBJ2-5	TRBV28	CASSFPKTSKETQYF	TGTGCCAGCAGTTTTCCCAAAACTTCGAAGGAGACCCAGTACTTC
-	TRBD1	TRBJ2-3	TRBV7-9	CASSPPGTGTFLSTDTQYF	TGTGCCAGCAGCCCACCCGGGACAGGAACCTTCCTCAGCACAGATACGCAGTATTTT
-	-	TRBJ2-7	TRBV5-1	CASSPGGQGGYEQYF	TGCGCCAGCAGCCCAGGGGGGCAGGGGGGATACGAGCAGTACTTC
-	-	TRBJ1-2	TRBV27	CASSGGNYGYTF	TGTGCCAGCAGTGGGGGGAACTATGGCTACACCTTC
-	-	TRBJ1-1	TRBV29-1	CSVSKNTEAFF	TGCAGCGTTTCCAAGAACACTGAAGCTTTCTTT
-	-	TRBJ2-7	TRBV28	CASSFLSVSYEQYF	TGTGCCAGCAGTTTTCTATCAGTATCCTACGAGCAGTACTTC
few	-	TRBJ1-1	TRBV9	CASSPPPVNTEAFF	TGTGCCAGCAGTCCCCCCCCGGTAAACACTGAAGCTTTCTTT